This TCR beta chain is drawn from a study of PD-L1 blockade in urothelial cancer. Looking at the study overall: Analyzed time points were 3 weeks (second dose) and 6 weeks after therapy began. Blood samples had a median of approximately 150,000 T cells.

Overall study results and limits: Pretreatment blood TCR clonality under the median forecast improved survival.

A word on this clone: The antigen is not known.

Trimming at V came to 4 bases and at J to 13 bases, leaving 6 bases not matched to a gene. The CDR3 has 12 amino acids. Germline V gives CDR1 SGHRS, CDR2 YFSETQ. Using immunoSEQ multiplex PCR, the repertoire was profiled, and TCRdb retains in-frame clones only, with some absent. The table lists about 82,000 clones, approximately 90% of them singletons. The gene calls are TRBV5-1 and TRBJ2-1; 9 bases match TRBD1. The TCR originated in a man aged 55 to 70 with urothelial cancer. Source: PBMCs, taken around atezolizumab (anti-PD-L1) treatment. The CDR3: CASSQDRGTQFF. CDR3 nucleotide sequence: TGCGCCAGCAGCCAGGACAGGGGTACTCAGTTCTTC.